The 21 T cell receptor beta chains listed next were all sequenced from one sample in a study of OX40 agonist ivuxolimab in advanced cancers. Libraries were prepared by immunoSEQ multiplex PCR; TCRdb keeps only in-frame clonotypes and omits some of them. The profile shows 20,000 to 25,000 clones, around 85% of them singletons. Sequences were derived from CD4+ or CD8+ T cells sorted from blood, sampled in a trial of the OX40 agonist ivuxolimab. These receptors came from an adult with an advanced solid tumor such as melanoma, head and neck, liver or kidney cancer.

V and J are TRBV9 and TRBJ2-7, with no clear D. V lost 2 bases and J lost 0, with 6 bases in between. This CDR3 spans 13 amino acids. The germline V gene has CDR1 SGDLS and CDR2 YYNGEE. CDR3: CASSVGSSYEQYF. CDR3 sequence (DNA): TGTGCCAGCAGCGTGGGTTCCTCCTACGAGCAGTACTTC.

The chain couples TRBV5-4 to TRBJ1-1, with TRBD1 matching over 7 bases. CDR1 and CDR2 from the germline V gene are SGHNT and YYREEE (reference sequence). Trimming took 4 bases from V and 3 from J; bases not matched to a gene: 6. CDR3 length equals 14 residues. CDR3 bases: TGTGCCAGCAGCAATCAGGGGGGTTACACTGAAGCTTTCTTT. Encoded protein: CASSNQGGYTEAFF.

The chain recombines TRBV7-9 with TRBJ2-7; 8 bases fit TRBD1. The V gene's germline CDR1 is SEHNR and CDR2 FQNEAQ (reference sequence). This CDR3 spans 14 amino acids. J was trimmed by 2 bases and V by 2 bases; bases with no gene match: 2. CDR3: CASSLPDRAYEQYF. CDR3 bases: TGTGCCAGCAGCTTACCGGACAGGGCCTACGAGCAGTACTTC.

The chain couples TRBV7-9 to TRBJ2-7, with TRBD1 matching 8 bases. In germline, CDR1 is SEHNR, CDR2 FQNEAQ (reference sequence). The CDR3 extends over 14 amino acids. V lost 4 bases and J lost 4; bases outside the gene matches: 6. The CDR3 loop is CASSSTGTGYEQYF. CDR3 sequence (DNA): TGTGCCAGCAGCTCGACTGGGACAGGATACGAGCAGTACTTC. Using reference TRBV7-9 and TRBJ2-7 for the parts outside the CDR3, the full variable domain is DTGVSQNPRHKITKRGQNVTFRCDPISEHNRLYWYRQTLGQGPEFLTYFQNEAQLEKSRLLSDRFSAERPKGSFSTLEIQRTEQGDSAMYLCASSSTGTGYEQYFGPGTRLTVT.

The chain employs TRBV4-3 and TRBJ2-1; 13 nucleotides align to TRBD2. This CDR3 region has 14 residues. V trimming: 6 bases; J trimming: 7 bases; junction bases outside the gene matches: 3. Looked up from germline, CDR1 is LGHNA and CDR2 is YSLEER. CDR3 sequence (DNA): TGCGCCAGCAGACTAGCGGGGGGGTCAAATGAGCAGTTCTTC. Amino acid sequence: CASRLAGGSNEQFF.

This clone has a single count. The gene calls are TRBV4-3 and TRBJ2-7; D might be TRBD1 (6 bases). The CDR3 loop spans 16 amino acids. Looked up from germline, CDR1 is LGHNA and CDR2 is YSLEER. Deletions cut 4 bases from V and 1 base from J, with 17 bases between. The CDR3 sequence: CASSLSLGTPSYEQYF. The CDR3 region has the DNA TGCGCCAGCAGCCTGTCTCTTGGGACACCTTCCTACGAGCAGTACTTC.

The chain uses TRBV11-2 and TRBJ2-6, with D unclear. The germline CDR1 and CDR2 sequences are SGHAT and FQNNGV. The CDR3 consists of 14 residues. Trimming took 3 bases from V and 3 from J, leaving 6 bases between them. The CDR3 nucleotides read TGTGCCAGCAGCTTGGAATATGGGGCCAACGTCCTGACTTTC. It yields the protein CASSLEYGANVLTF.

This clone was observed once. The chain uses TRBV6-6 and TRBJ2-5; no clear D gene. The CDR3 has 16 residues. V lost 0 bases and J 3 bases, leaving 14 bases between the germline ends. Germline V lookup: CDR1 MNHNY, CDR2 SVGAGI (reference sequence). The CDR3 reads CASSYSSRSPEETQYF. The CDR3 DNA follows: TGTGCCAGCAGTTACTCTAGCCGCTCACCTGAAGAGACCCAGTACTTC.

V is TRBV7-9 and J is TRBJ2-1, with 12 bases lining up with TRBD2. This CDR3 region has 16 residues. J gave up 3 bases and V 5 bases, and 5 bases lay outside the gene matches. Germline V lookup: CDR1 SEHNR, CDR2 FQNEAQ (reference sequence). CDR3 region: CASSDTSGGNYNEQFF. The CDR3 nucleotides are TGTGCCAGCAGCGATACTAGCGGGGGGAACTACAATGAGCAGTTCTTC.

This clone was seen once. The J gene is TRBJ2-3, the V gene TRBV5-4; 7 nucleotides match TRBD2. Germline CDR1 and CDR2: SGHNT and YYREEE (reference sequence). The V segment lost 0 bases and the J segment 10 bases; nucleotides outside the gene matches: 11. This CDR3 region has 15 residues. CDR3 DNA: TGTGCCAGCAGCTTGGGCCTAGCGGATGGGGCGGCGCAGTATTTT. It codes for CASSLGLADGAAQYF.

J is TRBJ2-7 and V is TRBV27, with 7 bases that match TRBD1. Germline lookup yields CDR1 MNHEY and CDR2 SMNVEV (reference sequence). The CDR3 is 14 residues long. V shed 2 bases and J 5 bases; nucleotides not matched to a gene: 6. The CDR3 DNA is TGTGCCAGCAGTTTACAGGGGGTAGGGAACGAGCAGTACTTC. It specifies CASSLQGVGNEQYF.

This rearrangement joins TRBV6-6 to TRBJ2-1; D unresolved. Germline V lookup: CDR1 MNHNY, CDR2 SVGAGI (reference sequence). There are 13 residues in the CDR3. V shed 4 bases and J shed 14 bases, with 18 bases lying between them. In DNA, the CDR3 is TGTGCCAGCAGTTGGTCCCACCCGCCAGGAGAGTTCTTC. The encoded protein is CASSWSHPPGEFF.

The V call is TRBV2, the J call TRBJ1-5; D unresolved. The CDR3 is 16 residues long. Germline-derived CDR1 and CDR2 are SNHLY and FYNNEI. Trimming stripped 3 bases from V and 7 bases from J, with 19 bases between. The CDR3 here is CASSERTPLEGQPQHF. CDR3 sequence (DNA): TGTGCCAGCAGTGAGAGGACCCCACTGGAAGGACAGCCCCAGCATTTT.

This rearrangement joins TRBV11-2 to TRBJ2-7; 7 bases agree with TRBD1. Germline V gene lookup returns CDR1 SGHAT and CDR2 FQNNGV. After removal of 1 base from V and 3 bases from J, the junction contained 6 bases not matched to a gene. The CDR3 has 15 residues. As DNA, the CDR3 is TGTGCCAGCAGCTTAGGGGACAGCGGTTTCTACGAGCAGTACTTC. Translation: CASSLGDSGFYEQYF.

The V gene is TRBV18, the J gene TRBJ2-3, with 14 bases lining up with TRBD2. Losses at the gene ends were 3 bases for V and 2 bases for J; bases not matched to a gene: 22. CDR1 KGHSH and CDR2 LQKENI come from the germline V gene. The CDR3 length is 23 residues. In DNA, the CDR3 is TGTGCCAGCTCACCCCTCGACGCCCTGGGCAGATCGGGACTAGCGGGGGTCACAGATACGCAGTATTTT. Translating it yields CASSPLDALGRSGLAGVTDTQYF.

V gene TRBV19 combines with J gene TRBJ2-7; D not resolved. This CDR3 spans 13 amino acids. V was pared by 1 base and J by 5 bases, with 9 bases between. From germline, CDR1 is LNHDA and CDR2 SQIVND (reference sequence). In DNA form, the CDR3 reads TGTGCCAGTAGTATAGTAGGACGAAACGAGCAGTACTTC. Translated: CASSIVGRNEQYF.

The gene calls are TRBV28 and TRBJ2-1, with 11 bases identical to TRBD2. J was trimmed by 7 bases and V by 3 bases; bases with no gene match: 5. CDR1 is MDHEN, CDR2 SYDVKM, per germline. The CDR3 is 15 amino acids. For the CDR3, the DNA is TGTGCCAGCAGTTTTTATAGCGGGGGGGCAAATGAGCAGTTCTTC. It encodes CASSFYSGGANEQFF.

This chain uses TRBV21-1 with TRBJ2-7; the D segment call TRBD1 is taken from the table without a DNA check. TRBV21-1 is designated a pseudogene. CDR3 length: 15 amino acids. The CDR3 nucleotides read TGTGCCAGCAGCAAAGCGGGGACAGGCGAGTACGAGCAGTACTTC. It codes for CASSKAGTGEYEQYF.

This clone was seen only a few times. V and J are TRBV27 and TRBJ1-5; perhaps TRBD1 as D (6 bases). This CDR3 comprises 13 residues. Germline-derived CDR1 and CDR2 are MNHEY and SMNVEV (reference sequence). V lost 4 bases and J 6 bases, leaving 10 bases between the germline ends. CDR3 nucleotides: TGTGCCAGCAGTTCTCAGGGGACTCAGCCCCAGCATTTT. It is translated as CASSSQGTQPQHF.

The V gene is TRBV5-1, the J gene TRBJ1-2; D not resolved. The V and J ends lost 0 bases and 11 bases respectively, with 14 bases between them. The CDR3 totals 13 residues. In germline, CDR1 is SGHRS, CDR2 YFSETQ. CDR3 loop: CASSLARGQAYTF. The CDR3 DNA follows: TGCGCCAGCAGCTTGGCCCGAGGGCAGGCTTACACCTTC.

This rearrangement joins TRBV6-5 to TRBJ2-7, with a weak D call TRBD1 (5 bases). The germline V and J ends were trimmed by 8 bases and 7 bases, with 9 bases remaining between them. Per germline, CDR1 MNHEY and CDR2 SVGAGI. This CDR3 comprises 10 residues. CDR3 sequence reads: CASGDSEQYF. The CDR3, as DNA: TGTGCCAGCGGAGACAGTGAGCAGTACTTC.